These T cell receptor beta chains were read from a single sample in a study of T cells after yellow fever vaccination. From the 5' RACE reads, TCRdb called clonotypes with MiXCR, one entry per CDR3 protein. The sample consists of approximately 300,000 distinct CDR3 sequences, 9.5% to 12% of them appearing once. This specimen consisted of CD4+ T cells sorted from PBMCs, obtained 45 days after the yellow fever booster vaccination. The receptors come from a man aged 18-30 years who received the YFV17D yellow fever vaccine. CDR3s leave out the opening cysteine and the closing phenylalanine or tryptophan.

V gene	J gene	CDR3 protein
TRBV6-2/TRBV6-3	TRBJ1-2	ASRDSGRTNYGYT
TRBV12-3/TRBV12-4	TRBJ2-2	ASSSFGELF
TRBV12-3/TRBV12-4	TRBJ1-6	ASSLGIRGRDDSPLH
TRBV25-1	TRBJ1-5	ASSASLSNQPQH
TRBV12-3/TRBV12-4	TRBJ1-2	ASSLRTYGYT
TRBV5-6	TRBJ1-1	ASSLVGAANTEAF
TRBV27	TRBJ1-5	ASSLYSLGGLGTDSNQPQH
TRBV7-6	TRBJ1-1	ASSDLGREAF
TRBV7-8	TRBJ2-7	ASSLAGTGAYEQY
TRBV7-9	TRBJ1-1	ASPGRVTTEAF
TRBV7-9	TRBJ2-1	ASSADSFGEQF
TRBV7-2	TRBJ1-2	ASSSSRDERYT
TRBV7-2	TRBJ1-6	ASGRDSNSPLH
TRBV20-1	TRBJ2-5	SANNPRGAWETQY
TRBV6-1	TRBJ2-4	ASSAGGGKNIQY
TRBV30	TRBJ2-7	ARVSTDRAH
TRBV7-2	TRBJ2-7	ASSSGAAYEQY
TRBV20-1	TRBJ2-5	SAPGQRGETQY
TRBV4-3	TRBJ2-3	ASSQGQDRGGTDTQY
TRBV28	TRBJ2-5	ASSRPMDSLQETQY
TRBV12-3/TRBV12-4	TRBJ1-5	ASSFDRNQPQH
TRBV12-3/TRBV12-4	TRBJ2-7	ASSGGSYEQY
TRBV3-1	TRBJ2-1	ASSLQGVNEQF
TRBV7-3	TRBJ2-1	ASSSTSGYNEQF
TRBV18	TRBJ2-5	ASQLPGTETQY
TRBV7-9	TRBJ2-4	ASSASKNIQY
TRBV20-1	TRBJ1-1	SARGGTEAF
TRBV12-3/TRBV12-4	TRBJ1-5	ASSLAADQPQH
TRBV7-6	TRBJ1-1	ASSRDSDERAF
TRBV4-1	TRBJ1-2	ASSQEGQRGYT
TRBV7-9	TRBJ2-1	ASSLARTSGGYNEQF
TRBV28	TRBJ2-5	ASSLAGQGFQETQY
TRBV7-9	TRBJ2-7	ASSAAGQGPLEQY
TRBV4-1	TRBJ2-1	ASSQAPGLSSYNEQF
TRBV10-3	TRBJ1-1	AINHGQGTGINTEAF
TRBV20-1	TRBJ2-3	SASPLADTQY
TRBV5-6	TRBJ1-2	ASSWGVTGNYGYT
TRBV12-3/TRBV12-4	TRBJ2-3	ASALGTDTQY
TRBV7-9	TRBJ1-3	ASSLAGDGGNTIY
TRBV7-2	TRBJ1-5	ASSLDLTGNQPQH
TRBV6-4	TRBJ2-2	ASSRPGQGPGELF